The following is a TCR beta chain sequence with its context. This specimen belongs to a study of OX40 agonist ivuxolimab in advanced cancers. The protocol was immunoSEQ multiplex PCR, while the TCRdb copy is restricted to in-frame clones and leaves out a portion. The sample yields about 97,000 clones, approximately 87% seen once. V shed 4 bases and J shed 4 bases, with 17 bases lying between them. CDR1 is SGHRS, CDR2 YFSETQ, per germline. The CDR3 runs to 15 residues. Autoimmune disease history or systemic immunosuppression was exclusionary. Blood specimens came from baseline, cycle 4 day 1, and cycle 7 day 1.

The receptor comes from an adult with an advanced solid tumor such as melanoma, head and neck, liver or kidney cancer. The sequences come from CD4+ or CD8+ T cells sorted from blood, collected in a trial of the OX40 agonist ivuxolimab. The chain uses TRBV5-1 and TRBJ1-2; the D gene is possibly TRBD1 (6 bases). DNA of the CDR3: TGCGCCAGCAGCGGCAGGTCAGGGGACCTCTATGGCTACACCTTC. It yields the protein CASSGRSGDLYGYTF.